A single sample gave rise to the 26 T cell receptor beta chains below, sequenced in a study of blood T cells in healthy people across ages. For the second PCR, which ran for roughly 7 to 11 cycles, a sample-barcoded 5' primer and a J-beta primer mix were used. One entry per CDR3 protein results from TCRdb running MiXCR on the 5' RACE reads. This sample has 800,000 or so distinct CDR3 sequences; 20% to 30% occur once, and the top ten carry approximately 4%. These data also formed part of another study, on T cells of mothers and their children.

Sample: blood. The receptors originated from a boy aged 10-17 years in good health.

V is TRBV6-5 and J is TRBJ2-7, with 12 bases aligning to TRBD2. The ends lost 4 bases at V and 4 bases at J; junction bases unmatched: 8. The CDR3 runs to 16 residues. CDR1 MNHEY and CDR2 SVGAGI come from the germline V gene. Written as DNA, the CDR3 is TGTGCCAGCAGTTCCTTGACTAGCGGGAGTACTTACGAGCAGTACTTC. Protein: CASSSLTSGSTYEQYF.

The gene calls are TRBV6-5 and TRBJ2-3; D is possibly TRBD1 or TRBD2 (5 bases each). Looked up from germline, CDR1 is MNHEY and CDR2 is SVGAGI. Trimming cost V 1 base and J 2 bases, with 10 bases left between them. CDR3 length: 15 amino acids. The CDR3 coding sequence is TGTGCCAGCAGTTACTTGGGACGGAACACAGATACGCAGTATTTT. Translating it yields CASSYLGRNTDTQYF.

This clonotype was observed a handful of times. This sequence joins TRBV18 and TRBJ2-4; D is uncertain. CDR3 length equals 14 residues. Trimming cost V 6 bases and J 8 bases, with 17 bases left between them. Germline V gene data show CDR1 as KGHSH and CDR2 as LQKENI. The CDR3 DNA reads TGTGCCAGCTCCGCATCAACAGATAAGGACATTCAGTACTTC. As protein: CASSASTDKDIQYF.

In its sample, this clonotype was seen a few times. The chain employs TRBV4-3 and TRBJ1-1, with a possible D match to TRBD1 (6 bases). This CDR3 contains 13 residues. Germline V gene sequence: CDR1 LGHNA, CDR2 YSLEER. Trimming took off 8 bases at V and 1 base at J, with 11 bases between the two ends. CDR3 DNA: TGCGCCAGCGGGGGCAGGGCGAACACTGAAGCTTTCTTT. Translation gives CASGGRANTEAFF.

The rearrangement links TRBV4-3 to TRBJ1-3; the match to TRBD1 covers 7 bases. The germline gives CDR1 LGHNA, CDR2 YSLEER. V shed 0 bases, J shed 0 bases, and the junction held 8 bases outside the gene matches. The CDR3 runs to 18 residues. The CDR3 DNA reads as TGCGCCAGCAGCCAAGATTGGGACAGAGTTCTCTCTGGAAACACCATATATTTT. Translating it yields CASSQDWDRVLSGNTIYF.

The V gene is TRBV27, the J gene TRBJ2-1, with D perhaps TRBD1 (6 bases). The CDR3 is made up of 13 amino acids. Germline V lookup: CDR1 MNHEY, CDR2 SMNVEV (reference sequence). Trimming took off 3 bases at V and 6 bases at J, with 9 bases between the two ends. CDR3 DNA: TGTGCCAGCAGTTTGTCCAGGGGCAATGAGCAGTTCTTC. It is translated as CASSLSRGNEQFF.

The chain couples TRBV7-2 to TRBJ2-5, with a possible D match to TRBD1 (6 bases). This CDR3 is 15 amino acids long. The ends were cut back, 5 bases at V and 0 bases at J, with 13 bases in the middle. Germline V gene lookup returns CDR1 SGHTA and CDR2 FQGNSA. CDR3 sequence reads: CASSPGRGHQETQYF. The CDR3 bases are TGTGCCAGCAGCCCCGGCAGGGGCCACCAAGAGACCCAGTACTTC.

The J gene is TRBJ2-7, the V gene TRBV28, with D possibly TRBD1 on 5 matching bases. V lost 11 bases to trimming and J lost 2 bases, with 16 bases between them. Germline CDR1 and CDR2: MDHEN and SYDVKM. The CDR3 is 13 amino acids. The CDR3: CAGSSGRAYEQYF. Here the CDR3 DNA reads TGTGCCGGCTCATCGGGCAGGGCCTACGAGCAGTACTTC.

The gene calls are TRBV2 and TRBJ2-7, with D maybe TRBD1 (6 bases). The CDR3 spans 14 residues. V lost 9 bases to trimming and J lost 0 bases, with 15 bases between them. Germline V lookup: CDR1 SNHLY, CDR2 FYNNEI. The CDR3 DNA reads TGTGCCAGTCCCGACAGGCTCGGCTCCTACGAGCAGTACTTC. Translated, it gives CASPDRLGSYEQYF. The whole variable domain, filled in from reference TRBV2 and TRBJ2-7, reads EPEVTQTPSHQVTQMGQEVILRCVPISNHLYFYWYRQILGQKVEFLVSFYNNEISEKSEIFDDQFSVERPDGSNFTLKIRSTKLEDSAMYFCASPDRLGSYEQYFGPGTRLTVT.

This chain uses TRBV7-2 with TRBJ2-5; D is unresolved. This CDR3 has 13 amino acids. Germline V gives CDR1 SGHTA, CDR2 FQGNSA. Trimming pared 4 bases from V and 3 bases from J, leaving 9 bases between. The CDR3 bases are TGTGCCAGCAGCTCCGGCAGTGAAGAGACCCAGTACTTC. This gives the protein CASSSGSEETQYF. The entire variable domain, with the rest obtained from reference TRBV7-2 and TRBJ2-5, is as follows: GAGVSQSPSNKVTEKGKDVELRCDPISGHTALYWYRQSLGQGLEFLIYFQGNSAPDKSGLPSDRFSAERTGGSVSTLTIQRTQQEDSAVYLCASSSGSEETQYFGPGTRLLVL.

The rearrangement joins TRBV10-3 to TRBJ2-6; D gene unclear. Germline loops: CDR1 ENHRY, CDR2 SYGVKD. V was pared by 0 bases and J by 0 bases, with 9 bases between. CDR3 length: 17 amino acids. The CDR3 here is CAISESAVFSGANVLTF. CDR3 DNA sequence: TGTGCCATCAGTGAGTCCGCGGTTTTCTCTGGGGCCAACGTCCTGACTTTC.

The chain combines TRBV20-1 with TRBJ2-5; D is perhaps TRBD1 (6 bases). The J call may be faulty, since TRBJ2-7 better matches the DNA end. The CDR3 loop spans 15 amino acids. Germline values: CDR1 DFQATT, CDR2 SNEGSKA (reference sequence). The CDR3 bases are TGCAGTGCTAGAGACAGGGGATCCTACCCCTACGAGCAGTACTTC. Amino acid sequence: CSARDRGSYPYEQYF.

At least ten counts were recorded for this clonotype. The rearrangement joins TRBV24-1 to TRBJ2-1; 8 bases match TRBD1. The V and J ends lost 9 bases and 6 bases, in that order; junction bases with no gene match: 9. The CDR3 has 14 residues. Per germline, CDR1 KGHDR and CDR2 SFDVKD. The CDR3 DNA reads TGTGCCACCCGAGCCCGGACAGGGTTCAATGAGCAGTTCTTC. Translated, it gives CATRARTGFNEQFF.

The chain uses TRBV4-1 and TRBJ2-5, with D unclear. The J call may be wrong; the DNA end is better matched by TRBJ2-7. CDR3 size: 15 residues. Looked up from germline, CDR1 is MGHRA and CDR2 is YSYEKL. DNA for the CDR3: TGCGCCAGCAGCGCCCGGGCCGCTATACCCTACGAGCAGTACTTC. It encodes CASSARAAIPYEQYF.

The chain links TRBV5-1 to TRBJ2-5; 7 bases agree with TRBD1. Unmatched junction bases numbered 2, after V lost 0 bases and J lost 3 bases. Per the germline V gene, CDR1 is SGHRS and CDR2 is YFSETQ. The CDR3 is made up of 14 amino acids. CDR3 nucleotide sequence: TGCGCCAGCAGCTTGGGTGGGACAGAAGAGACCCAGTACTTC. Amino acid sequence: CASSLGGTEETQYF.

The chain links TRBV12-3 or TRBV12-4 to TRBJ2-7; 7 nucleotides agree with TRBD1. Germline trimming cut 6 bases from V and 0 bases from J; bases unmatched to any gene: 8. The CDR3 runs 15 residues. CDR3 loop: CASRPDREYSYEQYF. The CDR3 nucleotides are TGTGCCAGCAGGCCTGACAGGGAATACTCCTACGAGCAGTACTTC.

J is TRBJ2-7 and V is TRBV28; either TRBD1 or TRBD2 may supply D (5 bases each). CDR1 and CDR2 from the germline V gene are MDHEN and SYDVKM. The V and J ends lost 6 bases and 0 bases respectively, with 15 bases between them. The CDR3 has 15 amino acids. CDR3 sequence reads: CASRPGPRFSYEQYF. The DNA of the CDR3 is TGTGCCAGCAGACCGGGACCGCGATTCTCCTACGAGCAGTACTTC.

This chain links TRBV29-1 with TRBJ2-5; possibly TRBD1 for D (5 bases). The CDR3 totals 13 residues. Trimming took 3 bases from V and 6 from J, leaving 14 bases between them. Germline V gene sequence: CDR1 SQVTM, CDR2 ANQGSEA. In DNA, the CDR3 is TGCAGCGTTGATCTGACAGTGGGAAAGACCCAGTACTTC. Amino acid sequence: CSVDLTVGKTQYF. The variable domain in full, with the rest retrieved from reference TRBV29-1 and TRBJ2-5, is SAVISQKPSRDICQRGTSLTIQCQVDSQVTMMFWYRQQPGQSLTLIATANQGSEATYESGFVIDKFPISRPNLTFSTLTVSNMSPEDSSIYLCSVDLTVGKTQYFGPGTRLLVL.

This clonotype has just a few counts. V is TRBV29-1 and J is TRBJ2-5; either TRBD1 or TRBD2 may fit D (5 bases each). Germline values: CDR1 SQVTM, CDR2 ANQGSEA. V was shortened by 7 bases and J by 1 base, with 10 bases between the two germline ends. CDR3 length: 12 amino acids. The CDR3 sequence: CSGSGTQETQYF. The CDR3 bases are TGCAGCGGATCCGGGACCCAAGAGACCCAGTACTTC.

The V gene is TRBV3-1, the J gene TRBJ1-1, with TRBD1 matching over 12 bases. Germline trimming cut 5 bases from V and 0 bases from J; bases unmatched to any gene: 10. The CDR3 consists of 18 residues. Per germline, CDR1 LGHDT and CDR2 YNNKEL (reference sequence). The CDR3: CASSSAGTGGFMNTEAFF. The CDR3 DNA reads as TGTGCCAGCAGCTCTGCCGGGACAGGGGGCTTCATGAACACTGAAGCTTTCTTT.

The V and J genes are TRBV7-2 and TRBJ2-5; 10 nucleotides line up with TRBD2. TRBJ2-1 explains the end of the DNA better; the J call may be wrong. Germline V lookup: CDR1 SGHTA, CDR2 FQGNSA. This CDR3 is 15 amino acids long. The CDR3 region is CASSQSGRANNEQFF. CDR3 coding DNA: TGTGCCAGCAGCCAAAGCGGGAGGGCGAACAATGAGCAGTTCTTC.

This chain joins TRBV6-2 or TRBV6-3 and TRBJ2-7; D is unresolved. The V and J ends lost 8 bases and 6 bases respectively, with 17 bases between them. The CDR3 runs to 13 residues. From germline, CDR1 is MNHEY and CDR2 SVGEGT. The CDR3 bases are TGTGCCAGCGGTCCGGTTTGGGGTGGCGAGCAGTACTTC. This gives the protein CASGPVWGGEQYF.

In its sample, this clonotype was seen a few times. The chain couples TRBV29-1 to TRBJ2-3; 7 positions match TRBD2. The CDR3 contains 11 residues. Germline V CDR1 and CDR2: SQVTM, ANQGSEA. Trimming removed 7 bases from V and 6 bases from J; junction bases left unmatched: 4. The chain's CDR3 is CSAGLEDTQYF. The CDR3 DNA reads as TGCAGCGCTGGACTAGAGGATACGCAGTATTTT.

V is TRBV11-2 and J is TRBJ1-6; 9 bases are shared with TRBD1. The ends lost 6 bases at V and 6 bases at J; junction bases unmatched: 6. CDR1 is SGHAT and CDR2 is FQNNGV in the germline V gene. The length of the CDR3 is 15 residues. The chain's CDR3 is CASRKTGGGNSPLHF. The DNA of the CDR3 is TGTGCCAGCAGGAAAACAGGGGGCGGTAATTCACCCCTCCACTTT.

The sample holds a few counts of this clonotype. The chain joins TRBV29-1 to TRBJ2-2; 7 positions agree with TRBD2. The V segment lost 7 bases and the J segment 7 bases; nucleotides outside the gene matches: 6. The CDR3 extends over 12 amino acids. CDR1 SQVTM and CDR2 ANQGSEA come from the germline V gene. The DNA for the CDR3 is TGCAGCGCGCGACTAGCTGGCGGGGAGCTGTTTTTT. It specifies CSARLAGGELFF.

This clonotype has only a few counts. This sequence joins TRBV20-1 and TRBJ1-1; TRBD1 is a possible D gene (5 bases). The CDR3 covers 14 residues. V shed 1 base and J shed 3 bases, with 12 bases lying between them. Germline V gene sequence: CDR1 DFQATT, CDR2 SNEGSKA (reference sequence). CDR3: CSARGLGGDTEAFF. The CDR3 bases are TGCAGTGCTAGAGGCTTGGGAGGGGACACTGAAGCTTTCTTT.